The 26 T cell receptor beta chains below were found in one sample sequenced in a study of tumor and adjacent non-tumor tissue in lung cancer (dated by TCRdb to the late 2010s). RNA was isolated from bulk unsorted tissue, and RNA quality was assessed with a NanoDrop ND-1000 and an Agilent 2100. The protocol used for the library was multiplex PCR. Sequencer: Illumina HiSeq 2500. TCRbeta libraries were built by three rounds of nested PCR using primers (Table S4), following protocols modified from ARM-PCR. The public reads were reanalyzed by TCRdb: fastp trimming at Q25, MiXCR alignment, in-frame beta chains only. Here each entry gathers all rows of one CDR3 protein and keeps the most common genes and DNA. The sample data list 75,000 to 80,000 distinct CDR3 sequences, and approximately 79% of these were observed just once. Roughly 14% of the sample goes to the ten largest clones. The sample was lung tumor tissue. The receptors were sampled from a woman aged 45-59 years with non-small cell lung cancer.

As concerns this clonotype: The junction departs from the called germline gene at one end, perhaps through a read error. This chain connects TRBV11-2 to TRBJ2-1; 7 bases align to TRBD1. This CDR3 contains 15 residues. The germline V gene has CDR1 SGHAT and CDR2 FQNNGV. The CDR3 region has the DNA TGTGCCAGCTACAAAGGGGTAGGGGGCTACAATGGGCAGTTCTTC. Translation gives CASYKGVGGYNGQFF.

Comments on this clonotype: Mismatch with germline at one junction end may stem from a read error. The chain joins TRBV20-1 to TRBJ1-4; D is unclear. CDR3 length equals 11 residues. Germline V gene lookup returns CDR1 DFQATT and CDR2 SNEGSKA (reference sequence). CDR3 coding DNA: TGCAATGCACGGCGAGATGAAAAATTGTTTTTT. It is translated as CNARRDEKLFF.

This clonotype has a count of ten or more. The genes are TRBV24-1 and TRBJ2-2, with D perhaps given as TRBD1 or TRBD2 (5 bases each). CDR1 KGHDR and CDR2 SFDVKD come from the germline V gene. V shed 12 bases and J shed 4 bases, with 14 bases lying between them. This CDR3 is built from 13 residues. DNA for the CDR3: TGTGCCGTCGACGGGGCGGGCACCGGGGAGCTGTTTTTT. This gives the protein CAVDGAGTGELFF.

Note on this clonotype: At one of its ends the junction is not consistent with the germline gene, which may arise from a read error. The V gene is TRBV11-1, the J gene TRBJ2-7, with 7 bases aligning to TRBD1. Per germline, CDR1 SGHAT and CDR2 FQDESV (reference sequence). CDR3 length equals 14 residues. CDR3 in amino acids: CVSNHRDSSYEQYF. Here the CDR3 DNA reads TGTGTCAGCAACCACCGGGACAGCTCCTACGAGCAGTACTTC.

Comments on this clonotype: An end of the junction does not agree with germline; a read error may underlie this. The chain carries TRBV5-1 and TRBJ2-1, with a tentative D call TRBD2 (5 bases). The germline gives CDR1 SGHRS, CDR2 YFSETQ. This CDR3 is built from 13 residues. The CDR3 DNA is TGCGCCGGCAGCATTCAACCGGCTAGCTTGCAGTTCTTC. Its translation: CAGSIQPASLQFF.

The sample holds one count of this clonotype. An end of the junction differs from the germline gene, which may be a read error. CDR3: CTSSQDSQGGTHYF. The CDR3 nucleotides are TGTACCAGCAGCCAAGATAGCCAGGGAGGGACCCACTACTTC. The chain is built from TRBV4-2 and TRBJ2-5, with TRBD2 matching 7 bases. The germline gives CDR1 LGHNA, CDR2 YNFKEQ. The CDR3 covers 14 residues.

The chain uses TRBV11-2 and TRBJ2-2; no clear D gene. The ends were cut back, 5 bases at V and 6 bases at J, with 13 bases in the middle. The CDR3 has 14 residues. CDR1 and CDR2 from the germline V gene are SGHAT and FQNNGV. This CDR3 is CASSRAGVAGELFF. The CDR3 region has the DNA TGTGCCAGCAGCCGCGCTGGGGTGGCCGGGGAGCTGTTTTTT. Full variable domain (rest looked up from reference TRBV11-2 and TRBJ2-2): EAGVAQSPRYKIIEKRQSVAFWCNPISGHATLYWYQQILGQGPKLLIQFQNNGVVDDSQLPKDRFSAERLKGVDSTLKIQPAKLEDSAVYLCASSRAGVAGELFFGEGSRLTVL.

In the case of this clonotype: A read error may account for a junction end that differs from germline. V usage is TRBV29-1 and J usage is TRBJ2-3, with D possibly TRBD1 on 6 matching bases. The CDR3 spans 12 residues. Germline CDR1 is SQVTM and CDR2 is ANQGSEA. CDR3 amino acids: CSVGQAGDTQYF. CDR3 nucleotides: TGCAGCGTTGGACAGGCTGGTGATACGCAATATTTT.

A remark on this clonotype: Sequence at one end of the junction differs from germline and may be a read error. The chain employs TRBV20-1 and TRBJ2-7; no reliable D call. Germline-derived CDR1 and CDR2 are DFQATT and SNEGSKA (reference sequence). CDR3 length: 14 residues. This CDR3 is CSARDLGSSHEQYF. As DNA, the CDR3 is TGCAGTGCTAGAGATCTCGGTAGCTCCCACGAGCAGTACTTC.

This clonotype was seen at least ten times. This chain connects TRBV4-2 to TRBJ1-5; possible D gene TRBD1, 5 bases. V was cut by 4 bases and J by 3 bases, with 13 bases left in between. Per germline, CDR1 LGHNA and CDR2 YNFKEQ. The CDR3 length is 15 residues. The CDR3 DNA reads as TGTGCCAGCAGCCCACCGGGAGGGGTCAATCAGCCCCAGCATTTT. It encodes CASSPPGGVNQPQHF.

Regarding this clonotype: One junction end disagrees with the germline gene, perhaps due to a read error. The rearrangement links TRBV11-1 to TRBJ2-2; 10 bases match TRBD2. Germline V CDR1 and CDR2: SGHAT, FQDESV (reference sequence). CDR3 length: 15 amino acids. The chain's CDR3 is CASSYQREGRGELLF. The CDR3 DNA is TGTGCCAGCAGCTATCAGCGGGAGGGCAGAGGGGAGCTGCTTTTT. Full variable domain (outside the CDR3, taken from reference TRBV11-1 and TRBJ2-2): EAEVAQSPRYKITEKSQAVAFWCDPISGHATLYWYRQILGQGPELLVQFQDESVVDDSQLPKDRFSAERLKGVDSTLKIQPAELGDSAMYLCASSYQREGRGELLFGEGSRLTVL.

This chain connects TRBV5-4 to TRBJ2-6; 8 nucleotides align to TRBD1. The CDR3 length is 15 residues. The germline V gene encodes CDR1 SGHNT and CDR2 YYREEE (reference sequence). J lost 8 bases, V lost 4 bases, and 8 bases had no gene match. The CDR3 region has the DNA TGTGCCAGCAGCCCAGGGGGCTCTAGGCCCAACGTCCTGACTTTC. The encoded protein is CASSPGGSRPNVLTF. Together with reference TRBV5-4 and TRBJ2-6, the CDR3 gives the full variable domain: ETGVTQSPTHLIKTRGQQVTLRCSSQSGHNTVSWYQQALGQGPQFIFQYYREEENGRGNFPPRFSGLQFPNYSSELNVNALELDDSALYLCASSPGGSRPNVLTFGAGSRLTVL.

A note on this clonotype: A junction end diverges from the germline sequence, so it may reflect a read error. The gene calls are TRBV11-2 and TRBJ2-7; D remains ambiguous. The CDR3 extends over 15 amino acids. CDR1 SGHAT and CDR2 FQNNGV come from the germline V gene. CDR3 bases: TGTGCCGCCAGCTTATCTCCGAGTCCCTCCTACGAGCCGTACTTC. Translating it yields CAASLSPSPSYEPYF. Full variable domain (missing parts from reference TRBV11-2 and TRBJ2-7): EAGVAQSPRYKIIEKRQSVAFWCNPISGHATLYWYQQILGQGPKLLIQFQNNGVVDDSQLPKDRFSAERLKGVDSTLKIQPAKLEDSAVYLCAASLSPSPSYEPYFGPGTRLTVT.

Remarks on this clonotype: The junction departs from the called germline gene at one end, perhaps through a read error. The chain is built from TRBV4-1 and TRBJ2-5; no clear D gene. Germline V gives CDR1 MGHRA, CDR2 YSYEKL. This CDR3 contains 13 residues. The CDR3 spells CASSQCWEETQYF. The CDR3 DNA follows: TGCGCCAGTAGCCAATGCTGGGAAGAGACCCAGTACTTC.

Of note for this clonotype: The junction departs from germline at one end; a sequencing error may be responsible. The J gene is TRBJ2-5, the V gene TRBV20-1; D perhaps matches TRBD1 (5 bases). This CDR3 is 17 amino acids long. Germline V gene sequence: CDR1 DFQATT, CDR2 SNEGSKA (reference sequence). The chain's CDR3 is CSTRDLQGIGVQETQNF. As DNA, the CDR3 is TGCAGTACCAGAGATCTTCAGGGTATTGGGGTTCAAGAGACCCAGAACTTC.

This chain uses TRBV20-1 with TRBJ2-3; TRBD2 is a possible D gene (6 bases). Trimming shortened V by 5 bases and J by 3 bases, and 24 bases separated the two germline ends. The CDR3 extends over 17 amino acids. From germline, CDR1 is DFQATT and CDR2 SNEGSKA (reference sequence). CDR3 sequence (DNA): TGCAGTGCTCCCCTAAAATCATCTAGCGTGAGGACAGATACGCAGTATTTT. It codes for CSAPLKSSSVRTDTQYF.

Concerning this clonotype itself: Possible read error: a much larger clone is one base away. CDR3 coding DNA: TGCGCCAGGAGCTCCCCCGGGGGCACTGAAGCTTTCTTT. This sequence encodes CARSSPGGTEAFF. This chain joins TRBV5-1 and TRBJ1-1; D is possibly TRBD1 (5 bases). This CDR3 is built from 13 residues. CDR1 and CDR2 (germline): SGHRS, YFSETQ. Full variable domain (rest looked up from reference TRBV5-1 and TRBJ1-1): KAGVTQTPRYLIKTRGQQVTLSCSPISGHRSVSWYQQTPGQGLQFLFEYFSETQRNKGNFPGRFSGRQFSNSRSEMNVSTLELGDSALYLCARSSPGGTEAFFGQGTRLTVV.

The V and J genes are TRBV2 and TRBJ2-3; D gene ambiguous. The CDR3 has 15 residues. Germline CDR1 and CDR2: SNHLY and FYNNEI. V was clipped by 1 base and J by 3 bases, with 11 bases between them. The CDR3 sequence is CASSEGEGPTDTQYF. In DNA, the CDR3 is TGTGCCAGCAGTGAAGGCGAAGGACCTACAGATACGCAGTATTTT.

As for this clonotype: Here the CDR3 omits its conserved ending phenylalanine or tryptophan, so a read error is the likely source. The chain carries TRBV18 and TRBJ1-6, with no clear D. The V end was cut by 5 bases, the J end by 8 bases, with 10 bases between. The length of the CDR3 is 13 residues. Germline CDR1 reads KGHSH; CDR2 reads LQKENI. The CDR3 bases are TGTGCCAGCTCAGCAACTCGGGATTCACCCCTCCACTTG. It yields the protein CASSATRDSPLHL.

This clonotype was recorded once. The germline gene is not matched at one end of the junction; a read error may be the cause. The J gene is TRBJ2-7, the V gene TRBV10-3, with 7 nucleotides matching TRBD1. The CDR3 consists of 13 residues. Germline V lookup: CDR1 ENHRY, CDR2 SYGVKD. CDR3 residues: CTISSGTDYEHYF. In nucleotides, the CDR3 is TGTACTATCAGCTCCGGGACAGACTACGAGCATTACTTC.

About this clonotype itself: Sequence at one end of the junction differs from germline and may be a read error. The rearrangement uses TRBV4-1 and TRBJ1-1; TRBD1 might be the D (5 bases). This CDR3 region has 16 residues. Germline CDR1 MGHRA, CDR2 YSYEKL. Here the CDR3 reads CASSQDCYRTNTEALF. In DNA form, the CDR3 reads TGCGCCAGCAGCCAAGATTGTTACAGGACGAACACTGAAGCTCTCTTT.

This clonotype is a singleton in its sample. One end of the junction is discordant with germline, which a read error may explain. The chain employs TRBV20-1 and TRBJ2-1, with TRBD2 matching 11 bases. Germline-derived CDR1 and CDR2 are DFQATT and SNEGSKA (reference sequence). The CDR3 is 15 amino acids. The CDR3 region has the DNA TGCAGCGCTAGAATAGCGGGAGGGCCGAAGAATGAGCGGTTCTTC. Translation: CSARIAGGPKNERFF.

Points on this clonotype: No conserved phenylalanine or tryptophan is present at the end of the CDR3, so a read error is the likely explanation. The CDR3 protein is CASSAEGGKNTEAFL. The CDR3 DNA reads as TGTGCCAGCAGCGCTGAGGGAGGGAAGAACACTGAAGCTTTCCTT. This chain joins TRBV5-6 and TRBJ1-1; D gene uncertain. The CDR3 loop spans 15 amino acids. Trimming took off 4 bases at V and 1 base at J, with 14 bases between the two ends. Germline assignment: CDR1 SGHDT and CDR2 YYEEEE.

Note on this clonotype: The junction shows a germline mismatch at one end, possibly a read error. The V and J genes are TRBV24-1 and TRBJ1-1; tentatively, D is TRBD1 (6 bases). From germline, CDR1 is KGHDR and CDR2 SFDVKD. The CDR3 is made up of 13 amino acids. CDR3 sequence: CASSDRTVGEVFF. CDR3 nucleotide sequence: TGTGCCAGCAGTGACCGGACAGTGGGGGAAGTTTTCTTT.

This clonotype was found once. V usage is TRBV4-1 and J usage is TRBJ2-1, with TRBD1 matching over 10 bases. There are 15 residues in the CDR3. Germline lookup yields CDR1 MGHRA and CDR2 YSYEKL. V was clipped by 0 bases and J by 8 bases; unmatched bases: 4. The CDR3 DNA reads TGCGCCAGCAGCCAAGAGGGGACAGGGGCTGATGAGCAGTTCTTC. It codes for CASSQEGTGADEQFF.

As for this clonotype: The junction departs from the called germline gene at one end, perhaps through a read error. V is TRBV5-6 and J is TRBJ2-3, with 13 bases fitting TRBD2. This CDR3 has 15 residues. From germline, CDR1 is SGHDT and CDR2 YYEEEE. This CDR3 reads CGSSFRLAGGDTRYF. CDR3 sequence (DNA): TGTGGCAGCAGCTTCCGACTAGCGGGAGGAGATACGCGGTATTTT.